Listed below are T cell receptor beta chains from one sample, sequenced in a study of CD8+ T cells in alopecia areata. The assay was immunoSEQ multiplex PCR, and TCRdb's table has in-frame clones only and misses some. The data show approximately 4,500 clones, 63% seen once. Sequenced material: skin, taken at week 4, from a patient treated with tofacitinib. These receptors were taken from a human donor with alopecia areata. The CDR3 runs from the conserved cysteine through the conserved F or W. Each record gives: D gene, V gene, J gene, clone size, CDR3 protein, CDR3 DNA. The D gene is left open where the match is weak. Where a row states a size, it is once, few, many or the class of an expanded clone; other rows omit it.

D: .; V: TRBV27; J: TRBJ1-2; size: .; CDR3: CASRQNNRGAYYGYGYTF; DNA: TGTGCCAGCAGACAGAATAACCGAGGGGCGTACTACGGCTATGGCTACACCTTC
D: .; V: TRBV7-2; J: TRBJ2-5; size: .; CDR3: CASSLWRETQYF; DNA: TGTGCCAGCAGCTTATGGCGGGAGACCCAGTACTTC
D: .; V: TRBV7-6; J: TRBJ2-3; size: .; CDR3: CASSLEGLRTDTQYF; DNA: TGTGCCAGCAGCTTGGAGGGTTTACGTACAGATACGCAGTATTTT
D: TRBD1; V: TRBV15; J: TRBJ1-3; size: .; CDR3: CATSRDRGDTIYF; DNA: TGTGCCACCAGCAGAGACAGGGGGGACACCATATATTTT
D: .; V: TRBV28; J: TRBJ2-3; size: .; CDR3: CASSPRAVPQYF; DNA: TGTGCCAGCAGCCCCCGGGCGGTACCTCAGTATTTT
D: .; V: TRBV5-5; J: TRBJ1-2; size: .; CDR3: CASLSSVPLKTYGYTF; DNA: TGTGCCAGCCTTTCCTCTGTCCCGCTAAAGACCTATGGCTACACCTTC
D: .; V: TRBV20-1; J: TRBJ2-7; size: .; CDR3: CSGGRYEQYF; DNA: TGCAGCGGGGGGCGCTACGAGCAGTACTTC
D: TRBD2; V: TRBV4-3; J: TRBJ2-1; size: .; CDR3: CASSPARGGNEQFF; DNA: TGCGCCAGCAGCCCTGCCCGGGGAGGGAATGAGCAGTTCTTC
D: .; V: TRBV19; J: TRBJ2-7; size: few; CDR3: CASSMVISHYEQYF; DNA: TGTGCCAGTAGTATGGTTATTAGCCACTACGAGCAGTACTTC
D: .; V: TRBV5-1; J: TRBJ2-7; size: .; CDR3: CASSPRGAEQYF; DNA: TGCGCCAGCAGCCCCCGGGGGGCCGAGCAGTACTTC
D: .; V: TRBV30; J: TRBJ2-7; size: .; CDR3: CGGGGTGNNEQYF; DNA: TGTGGCGGGGGGGGGACAGGGAACAACGAGCAGTACTTC
D: .; V: TRBV30; J: TRBJ2-7; size: .; CDR3: CAWTDSYEQYF; DNA: TGTGCCTGGACGGATTCCTACGAGCAGTACTTC
D: .; V: TRBV7-2; J: TRBJ2-5; size: few; CDR3: CASSLVGPGETQYF; DNA: TGTGCCAGCAGCTTAGTAGGCCCGGGGGAGACCCAGTACTTC
D: .; V: TRBV21-1; J: TRBJ2-2; size: .; CDR3: CASSNIRGEGKAGELFF; DNA: TGTGCCAGCAGCAATATAAGGGGGGAGGGAAAGGCCGGGGAGCTGTTTTTT
D: .; V: TRBV11-1; J: TRBJ2-1; size: few; CDR3: CASSFETPTYNEQFF; DNA: TGTGCCAGCAGCTTCGAGACGCCGACCTACAATGAGCAGTTCTTC
D: .; V: TRBV7-6; J: TRBJ2-7; size: .; CDR3: CASSLAAGHSYEQYF; DNA: TGTGCCAGCAGCTTAGCGGCGGGCCACTCCTACGAGCAGTACTTC
D: TRBD2; V: TRBV7-9; J: TRBJ2-3; size: .; CDR3: CASSQGTSGGLDTQYF; DNA: TGTGCCAGCAGCCAAGGGACTAGCGGGGGGCTGGATACGCAGTATTTT
D: .; V: TRBV7-6; J: TRBJ2-3; size: .; CDR3: CANSPAGTYGADTQYF; DNA: TGTGCCAACAGCCCAGCCGGGACTTACGGGGCAGATACGCAGTATTTT
D: TRBD2; V: TRBV7-3; J: TRBJ2-6; size: once; CDR3: CASSSSGTSSGANVLTF; DNA: TGTGCCAGCAGCTCCTCCGGGACTAGCTCTGGGGCCAACGTCCTGACTTTC
D: TRBD2; V: TRBV18; J: TRBJ2-5; size: .; CDR3: CASSPTLAGDETQYF; DNA: TGTGCCAGCTCACCCACTTTAGCGGGAGATGAGACCCAGTACTTC
D: .; V: TRBV6-6; J: TRBJ2-2; size: few; CDR3: CASTGTWELFF; DNA: TGTGCCAGCACCGGGACGTGGGAGCTGTTTTTT
D: .; V: TRBV11-2; J: TRBJ1-1; size: .; CDR3: CASSFGNTEAFF; DNA: TGTGCCAGCAGCTTCGGGAACACTGAAGCTTTCTTT
D: TRBD1; V: TRBV18; J: TRBJ1-4; size: .; CDR3: CASSPPNRGVEKLFF; DNA: TGTGCCAGCTCACCACCGAACAGGGGAGTTGAAAAACTGTTTTTT
D: .; V: TRBV7-9; J: TRBJ2-1; size: .; CDR3: CASSSGREWRDEQFF; DNA: TGTGCCAGCAGCTCCGGCCGGGAATGGCGTGATGAGCAGTTCTTC
D: .; V: TRBV7-9; J: TRBJ2-1; size: .; CDR3: CASSWGASPEQFF; DNA: TGTGCCAGCAGCTGGGGTGCCTCCCCTGAGCAGTTCTTC
D: TRBD2; V: TRBV4-1; J: TRBJ2-1; size: .; CDR3: CASSQVGRERNEQFF; DNA: TGCGCCAGCAGCCAAGTAGGGCGGGAGAGGAATGAGCAGTTCTTC
D: .; V: TRBV7-3; J: TRBJ2-3; size: .; CDR3: CASSLGGDLNTDTQYF; DNA: TGTGCCAGCAGCTTAGGTGGTGACTTAAACACAGATACGCAGTATTTT
D: TRBD1; V: TRBV2; J: TRBJ2-2; size: few; CDR3: CASSEDTGETGELFF; DNA: TGTGCCAGCAGTGAGGATACAGGGGAAACCGGGGAGCTGTTTTTT
D: .; V: TRBV4-3; J: TRBJ1-1; size: .; CDR3: CASSQAYRTPSPEAFF; DNA: TGCGCCAGCAGCCAGGCCTACCGGACACCTTCTCCCGAAGCTTTCTTT
D: .; V: TRBV5-8; J: TRBJ1-4; size: few; CDR3: CASSLGLGPRQPNEKLFF; DNA: TGTGCCAGCAGCTTGGGTCTCGGTCCCCGGCAGCCTAATGAAAAACTGTTTTTT
D: .; V: TRBV21-1; J: TRBJ2-4; size: .; CDR3: CASSPRLAVGRLPGSTKNIQYF; DNA: TGTGCCAGCAGCCCGCGACTAGCTGTGGGGCGTCTGCCCGGGTCGACCAAAAACATTCAGTACTTC
D: TRBD2; V: TRBV2; J: TRBJ2-1; size: .; CDR3: CASRPQLAGVWNEQFF; DNA: TGTGCCAGCAGACCACAACTAGCGGGAGTTTGGAATGAGCAGTTCTTC
D: .; V: TRBV10-3; J: TRBJ2-5; size: once; CDR3: CAIRSRDAQYF; DNA: TGTGCCATCAGAAGCCGGGACGCCCAGTACTTC
D: TRBD1; V: TRBV7-9; J: TRBJ1-2; size: .; CDR3: CASRATGDDGYTF; DNA: TGTGCCAGCAGGGCAACAGGGGACGATGGCTACACCTTC
D: TRBD2; V: TRBV25-1; J: TRBJ2-1; size: few; CDR3: CASSVPGLAGGAYNEQFF; DNA: TGTGCCAGCAGTGTCCCGGGACTAGCGGGAGGAGCCTACAATGAGCAGTTCTTC
D: .; V: TRBV20-1; J: TRBJ2-7; size: few; CDR3: CSAQQYEQYF; DNA: TGCAGTGCCCAACAGTACGAGCAGTACTTC
D: .; V: TRBV4-3; J: TRBJ2-3; size: .; CDR3: CASSQGQRDTQYF; DNA: TGCGCCAGCAGCCAAGGACAGAGAGATACGCAGTATTTT
D: TRBD1; V: TRBV9; J: TRBJ2-7; size: .; CDR3: CASSPQQGIIYEQYF; DNA: TGTGCCAGCAGCCCTCAACAGGGGATAATCTACGAGCAGTACTTC
D: .; V: TRBV27; J: TRBJ1-3; size: few; CDR3: CASSLDGGSGNTIYF; DNA: TGTGCCAGCAGCCTTGACGGGGGCTCTGGAAACACCATATATTTT